The rows below give T cell receptor beta chains drawn from one sample of a study of human T cells and chemical hapten exposure. One entry per CDR3 protein, called by TCRdb with MiXCR from the RACE reads. The data show roughly 80,000 distinct CDR3 sequences, 12% to 15% seen once. The sequenced sample was whole blood, obtained in connection with sensitization to the hapten diphenylcyclopropenone (DPC). The receptors stem from a woman between 45 and 65 years old with alopecia areata. Some clones in this sample may be carry-over from other donors' samples. Each CDR3 is given with its conserved first and last residue. D genes are given only for firm matches. The listing skips clone size in some rows; elsewhere it reads once, few, many or a size class.

TRBV18,TRBJ1-6,.,few,TGTGCCAGCTCACCAGGCGGGCCTCCGGATTCACCCCTCCACTTT,CASSPGGPPDSPLHF
TRBV7-9,TRBJ2-2,TRBD2,few,TGTGCCAGCAGCTTAACTAGCGGGGTCACCGGGGAGCTGTTTTTT,CASSLTSGVTGELFF
TRBV5-5,TRBJ2-7,.,many,TGTGCCAGCAGATATGTGGAGGAGGGCGAGCAGTACTTC,CASRYVEEGEQYF
TRBV5-1,TRBJ2-3,TRBD2,.,TGCGCCAGCAGCTGGACTAGCTCCGATACGCAGTATTTT,CASSWTSSDTQYF
TRBV6-2/TRBV6-3,TRBJ2-1,.,few,TGTGCCAGCAGTTACCCTGGTTACTACTCCTACAATGAGCAGTTCTTC,CASSYPGYYSYNEQFF
TRBV5-1,TRBJ2-6,.,.,TGCGCCAGCAGCTCTTTTCGCTCTGGGGCCAACGTCCTGACTTTC,CASSSFRSGANVLTF
TRBV12-3/TRBV12-4,TRBJ2-5,.,many,TGTGCCAGCAGTTTTCCGTACTTC,CASSFPYF
TRBV20-1,TRBJ1-6,.,few,TGCAGTGCTAGTCAATCCCAAGGGGTCTCACCCCTCCACTTT,CSASQSQGVSPLHF
TRBV20-1,TRBJ2-1,.,few,TGCAGTGCTAGAAGAGGGAATGAGCAGTTCTTC,CSARRGNEQFF
TRBV5-8,TRBJ1-4,TRBD1,many,TGTGCCAGCAGCTTCCACAGGGGCCCCAGGTTAATTAATGAAAAACTGTTTTTT,CASSFHRGPRLINEKLFF
TRBV29-1,TRBJ1-1,.,many,TGCAGCGTCCAGTTGAACACTGAAGCTTTCTTT,CSVQLNTEAFF
TRBV18,TRBJ1-4,TRBD1,.,TGTGCCAGCTACTGGGGACAGGGCAATGAAAAACTGTTTTTT,CASYWGQGNEKLFF
TRBV7-9,TRBJ1-4,.,.,TGTGCCAGCAGCGTTGGTGGAAGTGAAAAACTGTTTTTT,CASSVGGSEKLFF
TRBV5-4,TRBJ1-5,TRBD1,many,TGTGCCAGCAGCTTGACAGGGGGCCCGACCAATCAGCCCCAGCATTTT,CASSLTGGPTNQPQHF
TRBV28,TRBJ1-3,TRBD1,many,TGTGCCAGCAGTTGGATTATCGGGACAGGGGGAAACACCATATATTTT,CASSWIIGTGGNTIYF
TRBV11-2,TRBJ1-3,.,many,TGTGCCAGCAGCTTAGTTGGCAGGATGATTGGAAACACCATATATTTT,CASSLVGRMIGNTIYF
TRBV27,TRBJ1-2,TRBD1,.,TGTGCCAGCCGACAGGGAGCGGTTGGCTACACCTTC,CASRQGAVGYTF
TRBV11-3,TRBJ2-7,.,.,TGTGCCAGCAGCGCCGAAGCGGACAGCTACGAGCAGTACTTC,CASSAEADSYEQYF
TRBV29-1,TRBJ2-2,.,.,TGCAGCGCTTCAGGCTTCACGGGCGGGGAGCTGTTTTTT,CSASGFTGGELFF
TRBV27,TRBJ2-3,.,.,TGTGCCAGCAGTTTATCACGGAGCACAGATACGCAGTATTTT,CASSLSRSTDTQYF
TRBV2,TRBJ2-7,.,few,TGTGCCAGCACCTCTGCTTTCTACGAGCAGTACTTC,CASTSAFYEQYF
TRBV28,TRBJ2-1,TRBD2,.,TGTGCCAGCACCTACGGACTAGCTTGGTTCTTC,CASTYGLAWFF
TRBV20-1,TRBJ2-5,TRBD2,.,TGCAGTGCTAGAGTGGCGGGAGGGATGGAGACCCAGTACTTC,CSARVAGGMETQYF
TRBV12-3/TRBV12-4,TRBJ1-6,.,few,TGTGCCAGCAGTTTAGGCTCGGTCCGACGGATAGGAAATTCACCCCTCCACTTT,CASSLGSVRRIGNSPLHF
TRBV6-2/TRBV6-3,TRBJ1-6,.,.,TGTGCCAGCAGTTACGACCGAAGCTCCTATAATTCACCCCTCCACTTT,CASSYDRSSYNSPLHF
TRBV20-1,TRBJ1-1,.,.,TGCAGTGCTAGGGAAGGGCTCATGAACACTGAAGCTTTCTTT,CSAREGLMNTEAFF
TRBV7-6,TRBJ2-3,.,.,TGTGCCAGCAGCTTAGTTAGCGGAGCCGCCACAGATACGCAGTATTTT,CASSLVSGAATDTQYF
TRBV4-1,TRBJ1-2,.,.,TGCGCCAGCAGCCAAGCAGACCCGGGCCTATATGGCTACACCTTC,CASSQADPGLYGYTF
TRBV18,TRBJ1-1,TRBD1,few,TGTGCCAGCTCACCACAACCGGGACAGGGAGCGACGAACACTGAAGCTTTCTTT,CASSPQPGQGATNTEAFF
TRBV27,TRBJ2-3,.,few,TGTGCCAGCAGTGGGACAAGGCCCATCGGCGGCACAGATACGCAGTATTTT,CASSGTRPIGGTDTQYF
TRBV30,TRBJ1-2,.,many,TGTGCCTGGACAAAATGGTCCCAAATATATGGCTACACCTTC,CAWTKWSQIYGYTF
TRBV2,TRBJ2-7,TRBD1,.,TGTGCCAGCAGACCCCAGACAGGGCCCTACGAGCAGTACTTC,CASRPQTGPYEQYF
TRBV19,TRBJ1-2,.,few,TGTGCCAGTAGTAAGGACAGCGGATATGGCTACACCTTC,CASSKDSGYGYTF
TRBV11-2,TRBJ2-7,.,.,TGTGCCAGCAGCTTAGGTCCGGGGGCGCGAGACGAGCAGTACTTC,CASSLGPGARDEQYF
TRBV12-3/TRBV12-4,TRBJ2-3,.,few,TGTGCCAGCAGCCCCCGAGATACGCAGTATTTT,CASSPRDTQYF
TRBV2,TRBJ1-1,.,few,TGTGCCAGCAGTGGGGGACGGAACACTGAAGCTTTCTTT,CASSGGRNTEAFF
TRBV20-1,TRBJ1-4,.,few,TGCAGTGCCGCAATCGGGGGCAATGAAAAACTGTTTTTT,CSAAIGGNEKLFF
TRBV20-1,TRBJ2-7,.,many,TGCAGTGCGCCGGACAGAAACTACGAGCAGTACTTC,CSAPDRNYEQYF
TRBV29-1,TRBJ2-1,TRBD2,.,TGCAGCGTTGAAGATCGCCGGGCACGAAAGCGGGAGGGACCCTACAATGAGCAGTTCTTC,CSVEDRRARKREGPYNEQFF
TRBV7-9,TRBJ1-4,.,.,TGTGCCAGCAGCTTTCGGTTAGACACCCGGGAAAAACTGTTTTTT,CASSFRLDTREKLFF
TRBV10-1,TRBJ2-1,.,.,TGCGCCAGCAGTGGGCAGGTATCAATCAATGAGCAGTTCTTC,CASSGQVSINEQFF
TRBV10-3,TRBJ2-7,.,.,TGTGCCATCAGTGAGGGTGCTCACTACGAGCAGTACTTC,CAISEGAHYEQYF
TRBV7-9,TRBJ2-1,TRBD2,many,TGTGCCAGCAGCTTAACCCGAACTAGCGGGAGTCGGGATGAGCAGTTCTTC,CASSLTRTSGSRDEQFF
TRBV5-1,TRBJ1-1,.,.,TGCGCCACCAGTCCGGGACGGAGCTTAACTGAAGCTTTCTTT,CATSPGRSLTEAFF
TRBV20-1,TRBJ2-7,.,few,TGCAGTGCTAGTGTCTCCGGGACCACCGAGCAGTACTTC,CSASVSGTTEQYF